These 20 T cell receptor beta chains came from one sample sequenced in a study of control samples from healthy donors and cancer patients. Sequencing was performed with immunoSEQ multiplex PCR; in TCRdb, only in-frame clones are kept and a portion is missing. The table has just over 150,000 clones, approximately 94% seen once. Sequences were obtained from blood. The receptor source for this set is a woman in her thirties or forties in good health.

V is TRBV28 and J is TRBJ2-2, with 7 positions matching TRBD1. The CDR3 totals 15 residues. The ends lost 5 bases at V and 4 bases at J; junction bases unmatched: 7. Germline V gene sequence: CDR1 MDHEN, CDR2 SYDVKM. CDR3 nucleotide sequence: TGTGCCAGCAGTGCACAGGGGTTTTTCACCGGGGAGCTGTTTTTT. It specifies CASSAQGFFTGELFF.

V gene TRBV19 combines with J gene TRBJ2-7; no firm D call. The germline gives CDR1 LNHDA, CDR2 SQIVND (reference sequence). Trimming removed 0 bases at V and 0 bases at J, with 12 bases between. CDR3 length equals 16 residues. The CDR3 DNA reads TGTGCCAGTAGTATAGATTTTGGGCAGAGCTCCTACGAGCAGTACTTC. Encoded protein: CASSIDFGQSSYEQYF.

A few counts support this clone. The gene calls are TRBV7-9 and TRBJ2-5; D gene unclear. Germline V gives CDR1 SEHNR, CDR2 FQNEAQ (reference sequence). The V and J ends lost 4 bases and 2 bases respectively, with 5 bases between them. The length of the CDR3 is 12 residues. In DNA form, the CDR3 reads TGTGCCAGCAGCTCACGACAAGAGACCCAGTACTTC. Protein: CASSSRQETQYF.

V is TRBV2 and J is TRBJ1-1; D perhaps matches TRBD1 (5 bases). This CDR3 is built from 13 residues. Trimming shortened V by 8 bases and J by 5 bases, and 15 bases separated the two germline ends. Germline V lookup: CDR1 SNHLY, CDR2 FYNNEI. The DNA for the CDR3 is TGTGCCAGCCTGAGCCAGGGAGAAACTGAAGCTTTCTTT. Its translation: CASLSQGETEAFF.

The J gene is TRBJ1-2, the V gene TRBV2, with 8 bases matching TRBD1. The CDR3 loop spans 14 amino acids. CDR1 and CDR2 (germline): SNHLY, FYNNEI. V lost 7 bases to trimming and J lost 2 bases; unmatched junction nucleotides: 6. CDR3 bases: TGTGCCAGCAAGGGTGGACAGGGAAACTATGGCTACACCTTC. As protein: CASKGGQGNYGYTF.

CDR3 in amino acids: CATVRRGGSGNTIYF. The DNA for the CDR3 is TGTGCCACGGTCCGGAGAGGGGGATCCGGAAACACCATATATTTT. This chain uses TRBV19 with TRBJ1-3; perhaps TRBD1 as D (6 bases). This CDR3 has 15 residues. Germline V gene sequence: CDR1 LNHDA, CDR2 SQIVND (reference sequence). The V end was cut by 10 bases, the J end by 4 bases, with 20 bases between.

J is TRBJ1-1 and V is TRBV14; maybe TRBD1 (5 bases). There are 15 residues in the CDR3. The V end lost 1 base, the J end lost 1 base, and 10 bases lay between the germline ends. From germline, CDR1 is SGHDN and CDR2 FVKESK. CDR3 sequence (DNA): TGTGCCAGCAGCCAAGGGAAGGGGCCGAACACTGAAGCTTTCTTT. This sequence encodes CASSQGKGPNTEAFF.

V gene TRBV5-4 combines with J gene TRBJ1-2, with no clear D. This CDR3 contains 13 residues. V gave up 4 bases and J gave up 8 bases, with 15 bases separating them. Germline loops: CDR1 SGHNT, CDR2 YYREEE (reference sequence). The CDR3 region is CASSVPGESGYTF. The CDR3 bases are TGTGCCAGCAGCGTGCCAGGCGAGAGCGGCTACACCTTC. The full variable domain, with the rest looked up from reference TRBV5-4 and TRBJ1-2, is ETGVTQSPTHLIKTRGQQVTLRCSSQSGHNTVSWYQQALGQGPQFIFQYYREEENGRGNFPPRFSGLQFPNYSSELNVNALELDDSALYLCASSVPGESGYTFGSGTRLTVV.

This clone was detected a few times. The rearrangement links TRBV6-5 to TRBJ2-7, with D hard to call. The CDR3 is 13 residues long. Germline CDR1 is MNHEY and CDR2 is SVGAGI. Trimming cost V 6 bases and J 2 bases, with 11 bases left between them. The CDR3 DNA follows: TGTGCCAGCAGCGTCCCCCCAACCTACGAGCAGTACTTC. Its protein is CASSVPPTYEQYF.

This clone has just one count. CDR3 sequence reads: CASSESRGHTEAFF. The CDR3 nucleotides read TGTGCCAGCAGTGAATCGCGGGGGCACACTGAAGCTTTCTTT. The chain uses TRBV25-1 and TRBJ1-1, with D tentatively TRBD1 (6 bases). This CDR3 is built from 14 residues. Germline V CDR1 and CDR2: MGHDK, SYGVNS. The V end lost 1 base, the J end lost 3 bases, and 9 bases lay between the germline ends. Filled out from reference TRBV25-1 and TRBJ1-1, the complete variable domain reads EADIYQTPRYLVIGTGKKITLECSQTMGHDKMYWYQQDPGMELHLIHYSYGVNSTEKGDLSSESTVSRIRTEHFPLTLESARPSHTSQYLCASSESRGHTEAFFGQGTRLTVV.

The chain has TRBV19 and TRBJ2-4; perhaps TRBD2 as D (6 bases). The CDR3 spans 13 residues. Trimming took off 7 bases at V and 1 base at J, with 8 bases between the two ends. Germline values: CDR1 LNHDA, CDR2 SQIVND (reference sequence). The CDR3 sequence: CASTGSAKNIQYF. CDR3 coding DNA: TGTGCCAGTACCGGGAGCGCCAAAAACATTCAGTACTTC.

In its sample, this clone was seen once. The chain employs TRBV3-1 (or the pseudogene TRBV3-2) and TRBJ2-7; 11 bases match TRBD1. The V segment lost 0 bases and the J segment 3 bases; nucleotides outside the gene matches: 16. CDR1 is LGHDT and CDR2 is YNNKEL in the germline V gene (reference sequence). This CDR3 comprises 20 residues. The CDR3 loop reads CASSQEIGTGGLAELYEQYF. The CDR3 region has the DNA TGTGCCAGCAGCCAAGAGATCGGGACAGGGGGGCTAGCGGAACTCTACGAGCAGTACTTC.

The genes are TRBV7-2 and TRBJ1-1; a weak D match, TRBD1 (5 bases). The germline gives CDR1 SGHTA, CDR2 FQGNSA. This CDR3 region has 13 residues. V lost 5 bases, J lost 4 bases, and 11 bases lay in between. CDR3 protein: CASSHGGGTEAFF. CDR3 bases: TGTGCCAGCAGCCATGGGGGGGGCACTGAAGCTTTCTTT. The full variable domain, with the rest looked up from reference TRBV7-2 and TRBJ1-1, is GAGVSQSPSNKVTEKGKDVELRCDPISGHTALYWYRQSLGQGLEFLIYFQGNSAPDKSGLPSDRFSAERTGGSVSTLTIQRTQQEDSAVYLCASSHGGGTEAFFGQGTRLTVV.

This chain joins TRBV6-2 or TRBV6-3 and TRBJ2-1; TRBD2 matches 11 bases. The V segment lost 5 bases and the J segment 5 bases; nucleotides outside the gene matches: 5. This CDR3 is 15 amino acids long. Per germline, CDR1 MNHEY and CDR2 SVGEGT. The CDR3 protein is CASSKTSGVHNEQFF. In DNA form, the CDR3 reads TGTGCCAGCAGTAAGACTAGCGGGGTCCACAATGAGCAGTTCTTC.

This clone was detected a few times. The chain links TRBV4-1 to TRBJ1-4; 7 bases line up with TRBD1. CDR3 length: 14 amino acids. With 6 bases clipped from V and 8 bases from J, the junction kept 9 bases outside the gene matches. Germline values: CDR1 MGHRA, CDR2 YSYEKL. CDR3 sequence reads: CASRKTGLSEKLFF. CDR3 DNA sequence: TGCGCCAGCAGAAAGACAGGGTTGAGCGAAAAACTGTTTTTT.

V and J are TRBV7-2 and TRBJ1-2; the D is unclear. Per the germline V gene, CDR1 is SGHTA and CDR2 is FQGNSA. The CDR3 loop spans 14 amino acids. V was trimmed by 0 bases and J by 4 bases, leaving 9 bases between them. The CDR3 DNA is TGTGCCAGCAGCTTAGCGGTTAGCAGCTATGGCTACACCTTC. This encodes CASSLAVSSYGYTF.

V usage is TRBV2 and J usage is TRBJ1-5, with 7 bases fitting TRBD1. This CDR3 region has 17 residues. The J segment lost 1 base and the V segment lost 6 bases, leaving 12 bases of the junction unmatched. Germline CDR1 SNHLY, CDR2 FYNNEI. CDR3 protein: CASSDDRAQYSNQPQHF. The CDR3, as DNA: TGTGCCAGCAGCGATGACAGGGCCCAGTACAGCAATCAGCCCCAGCATTTT.

This chain joins TRBV9 and TRBJ2-7, with D uncertain. Per the germline V gene, CDR1 is SGDLS and CDR2 is YYNGEE. The CDR3 has 11 residues. The ends were cut back, 0 bases at V and 5 bases at J, with 3 bases in the middle. This chain's CDR3 is CASSVDHEQYF. For the CDR3, the DNA is TGTGCCAGCAGCGTAGATCACGAGCAGTACTTC.

The V call is TRBV6-5, the J call TRBJ1-2; D gene ambiguous. The CDR3 length is 14 residues. Germline CDR1 MNHEY, CDR2 SVGAGI. V was clipped by 2 bases and J by 4 bases, with 11 bases between them. The CDR3 nucleotides read TGTGCCAGCAGTTACGGAAACGGCGTCTATGGCTACACCTTC. It is translated as CASSYGNGVYGYTF.

The chain carries TRBV14 and TRBJ1-4, with D possibly being TRBD1 (6 bases). Trimming left V 4 bases short and J 8 bases short, with 11 bases between. CDR1 SGHDN and CDR2 FVKESK come from the germline V gene. This CDR3 spans 13 amino acids. The chain's CDR3 is CASSPDRLEKLFF. Here the CDR3 DNA reads TGTGCCAGCAGCCCCGACAGGCTCGAAAAACTGTTTTTT. Full variable domain (outside the CDR3, taken from reference TRBV14 and TRBJ1-4): EAGVTQFPSHSVIEKGQTVTLRCDPISGHDNLYWYRRVMGKEIKFLLHFVKESKQDESGMPNNRFLAERTGGTYSTLKVQPAELEDSGVYFCASSPDRLEKLFFGSGTQLSVL.